The 21 T cell receptor beta chains below all came from one sample that was sequenced in a study of blood T cell repertoires in COVID-19. This table comes from immunoSEQ multiplex PCR, and its TCRdb copy is limited to in-frame clones, with some not included. Of around 300,000 clones in the sample, around 90% were seen once. The sample comprised peripheral blood. The origin of the receptors is a young woman with COVID-19, enrolled during active disease.

This clone was counted between two and nine times. V usage is TRBV18 and J usage is TRBJ1-1; tentatively, D is TRBD1 (5 bases). The CDR3 loop spans 14 amino acids. The V and J ends lost 4 bases and 8 bases respectively, with 17 bases between them. Germline values: CDR1 KGHSH, CDR2 LQKENI. The CDR3 bases are TGTGCCAGCTCACAGCCGACAGCTTCAGCAGAAGCTTTCTTT. Its protein product is CASSQPTASAEAFF.

The J gene is TRBJ2-7, the V gene TRBV3-1 (or the pseudogene TRBV3-2), with D possibly being TRBD2 (6 bases). This CDR3 is built from 13 residues. Trimming removed 5 bases from V and 5 bases from J, with 13 bases in between. Germline V gives CDR1 LGHDT, CDR2 YNNKEL (reference sequence). The chain's CDR3 is CASSARTIHEQYF. CDR3 DNA: TGTGCCAGCAGCGCGAGGACTATCCACGAGCAGTACTTC.

This clone was observed a handful of times. The chain has TRBV28 and TRBJ2-2, with D possibly being TRBD2 (6 bases). V was clipped by 3 bases and J by 4 bases, with 9 bases between them. CDR3 length equals 14 residues. CDR1 MDHEN and CDR2 SYDVKM come from the germline V gene. DNA for the CDR3: TGTGCCAGCAGTTTGATCGGGAGCACCGGGGAGCTGTTTTTT. Its protein product is CASSLIGSTGELFF.

The chain recombines TRBV10-3 with TRBJ2-1; D unresolved. Germline CDR1 and CDR2: ENHRY and SYGVKD. The V gene lost 3 bases and the J gene lost 0 bases, with 6 bases spanning the gap. The CDR3 is made up of 14 amino acids. CDR3 sequence reads: CAISDSRSYNEQFF. The CDR3, as DNA: TGTGCCATCAGTGACAGTCGCTCCTACAATGAGCAGTTCTTC.

The genes are TRBV19 and TRBJ1-6; 10 nucleotides line up with TRBD1. This CDR3 is built from 15 residues. CDR1 is LNHDA and CDR2 is SQIVND in the germline V gene (reference sequence). V lost 7 bases to trimming and J lost 9 bases; unmatched junction nucleotides: 9. This CDR3 reads CASTAPGQGISPLHF. For the CDR3, the DNA is TGTGCCAGTACCGCTCCGGGACAGGGGATTTCACCCCTCCACTTT.

This chain links TRBV7-9 with TRBJ1-2; D is undetermined. With 0 bases removed from V and 8 bases from J, the gap between germline ends came to 19 bases. This CDR3 has 16 amino acids. Per germline, CDR1 SEHNR and CDR2 FQNEAQ (reference sequence). CDR3 sequence reads: CASSLADLPLLTGYTF. Here the CDR3 DNA reads TGTGCCAGCAGCTTAGCCGATCTACCCTTACTTACGGGCTACACCTTC. Filled out from reference TRBV7-9 and TRBJ1-2, the complete variable domain reads DTGVSQNPRHKITKRGQNVTFRCDPISEHNRLYWYRQTLGQGPEFLTYFQNEAQLEKSRLLSDRFSAERPKGSFSTLEIQRTEQGDSAMYLCASSLADLPLLTGYTFGSGTRLTVV.

The CDR3 is CASSLLPAAVAYEQYF. For the CDR3, the DNA is TGTGCCAGCAGTTTGCTCCCAGCGGCGGTGGCCTACGAGCAGTACTTC. The chain uses TRBV28 and TRBJ2-7; perhaps TRBD2 as D (5 bases). The CDR3 is 16 amino acids. Trimming removed 3 bases at V and 2 bases at J, with 17 bases between. Germline values: CDR1 MDHEN, CDR2 SYDVKM. Filled out from reference TRBV28 and TRBJ2-7, the complete variable domain reads DVKVTQSSRYLVKRTGEKVFLECVQDMDHENMFWYRQDPGLGLRLIYFSYDVKMKEKGDIPEGYSVSREKKERFSLILESASTNQTSMYLCASSLLPAAVAYEQYFGPGTRLTVT.

V gene TRBV30 combines with J gene TRBJ2-2, with D hard to call. Germline V gene data show CDR1 as GTSNPN and CDR2 as SVGIG (reference sequence). CDR3 size: 13 residues. Deletions cut 4 bases from V and 4 bases from J, with 10 bases between. The CDR3 coding sequence is TGTGCCTGGACCCGGTCCCCCACCGGGGAGCTGTTTTTT. This gives the protein CAWTRSPTGELFF.

The CDR3 loop reads CASLIRTGPLTNYGYTF. Here the CDR3 DNA reads TGCGCCAGCCTTATTCGGACAGGGCCCTTAACTAACTATGGCTACACCTTC. The genes are TRBV10-1 and TRBJ1-2; 8 bases fit TRBD1. V shed 8 bases, J shed 0 bases, and the junction held 14 bases outside the gene matches. CDR1 is WNHNN, CDR2 SYGVQD, per germline (reference sequence). CDR3 length: 17 residues.

This sequence joins TRBV25-1 and TRBJ2-2, with 9 nucleotides matching TRBD2. Germline CDR1 MGHDK, CDR2 SYGVNS. The CDR3 runs 15 residues. The V segment lost 4 bases and the J segment 4 bases; nucleotides outside the gene matches: 4. The CDR3 region is CASSGRLAVTGELFF. The DNA for the CDR3 is TGTGCCAGCAGTGGGCGACTAGCGGTCACCGGGGAGCTGTTTTTT.

V is TRBV19 and J is TRBJ1-5; 7 bases map to TRBD1. Germline V gene data show CDR1 as LNHDA and CDR2 as SQIVND (reference sequence). V lost 5 bases to trimming and J lost 4 bases; unmatched junction nucleotides: 8. The CDR3 covers 15 residues. In nucleotides, the CDR3 is TGTGCCAGTAGTCCACGGACAGGACTTAATCAGCCCCAGCATTTT. Its translation is CASSPRTGLNQPQHF.

The gene calls are TRBV4-1 and TRBJ2-5; 14 bases align to TRBD2. The CDR3 runs to 20 residues. Unmatched junction bases numbered 11, after V lost 0 bases and J lost 2 bases. Germline-derived CDR1 and CDR2 are MGHRA and YSYEKL. The DNA of the CDR3 is TGCGCCAGCAGCCAAGATGTGCCCGGGACTAGCGGGAGTAGACAAGAGACCCAGTACTTC. Encoded protein: CASSQDVPGTSGSRQETQYF.

The gene calls are TRBV5-1 and TRBJ2-7; TRBD1 matches at 7 bases. Germline loops: CDR1 SGHRS, CDR2 YFSETQ. This CDR3 spans 13 amino acids. V was clipped by 4 bases and J by 3 bases; unmatched bases: 4. The CDR3, as DNA: TGCGCCAGCAGCCTCGGACAGGTCTACGAGCAGTACTTC. Its protein is CASSLGQVYEQYF.

The V gene is TRBV12-3 or TRBV12-4, the J gene TRBJ2-1; D is ambiguous. Trimming took 7 bases from V and 0 from J, leaving 7 bases between them. The CDR3 sequence is 13 residues long. The CDR3 sequence is CASNLDSYNEQFF. The DNA of the CDR3 is TGTGCCAGCAACTTAGACTCCTACAATGAGCAGTTCTTC.

The chain links TRBV7-9 to TRBJ1-6; maybe TRBD1 (5 bases). This CDR3 has 16 amino acids. Germline-derived CDR1 and CDR2 are SEHNR and FQNEAQ (reference sequence). Between the trimmed V and J ends, which lost 5 bases and 0 bases, there was a span of 11 bases. The CDR3 DNA reads as TGTGCCAGCAGCCACGACAGTGACTCCTATAATTCACCCCTCCACTTT. Translated, it gives CASSHDSDSYNSPLHF.

This clone has a single count. This chain links TRBV6-2 or TRBV6-3 with TRBJ2-7; 8 bases align to TRBD1. This CDR3 is 12 amino acids long. Germline V lookup: CDR1 MNHEY, CDR2 SVGEGT. With V trimmed by 5 bases and J by 13 bases, 10 bases remained unmatched. CDR3 in amino acids: CASSRGQGREYF. CDR3 bases: TGTGCCAGCAGTCGCGGACAGGGAAGGGAATACTTC.

The rearrangement links TRBV7-8 to TRBJ1-2; TRBD1 matches at 7 bases. This CDR3 comprises 14 residues. Germline values: CDR1 SGHVS, CDR2 FQNEAQ. The J segment lost 3 bases and the V segment lost 7 bases, leaving 8 bases of the junction unmatched. The CDR3 sequence: CASTPGGPYYGYTF. The CDR3 bases are TGTGCCAGCACCCCAGGGGGGCCATACTATGGCTACACCTTC.

This clone was observed once. The rearrangement joins TRBV2 to TRBJ2-2, with 11 bases aligning to TRBD2. Per the germline V gene, CDR1 is SNHLY and CDR2 is FYNNEI. Trimming cost V 2 bases and J 4 bases; bases outside gene matches: 3. The CDR3 spans 16 residues. DNA for the CDR3: TGTGCCAGCAGTGAACTAGCGGGAGGTATCACCGGGGAGCTGTTTTTT. The encoded protein is CASSELAGGITGELFF. Combining the CDR3 with reference TRBV2 and TRBJ2-2 gives the whole variable domain EPEVTQTPSHQVTQMGQEVILRCVPISNHLYFYWYRQILGQKVEFLVSFYNNEISEKSEIFDDQFSVERPDGSNFTLKIRSTKLEDSAMYFCASSELAGGITGELFFGEGSRLTVL.

The V call is TRBV29-1, the J call TRBJ2-7; 7 positions agree with TRBD2. J lost 3 bases, V lost 4 bases, and 3 bases had no gene match. Per the germline V gene, CDR1 is SQVTM and CDR2 is ANQGSEA. The CDR3 has 12 residues. The CDR3 here is CSVAASGYEQYF. CDR3 nucleotides: TGCAGCGTTGCCGCTAGCGGCTACGAGCAGTACTTC.

This chain joins TRBV15 and TRBJ1-4; D uncertain. Germline V gene lookup returns CDR1 LNHNV and CDR2 YYDKDF (reference sequence). Trimming shortened V by 5 bases and J by 0 bases, and 13 bases separated the two germline ends. The CDR3 has 16 residues. CDR3 amino acids: CATSEARDSTNEKLFF. DNA for the CDR3: TGTGCCACCAGCGAAGCAAGAGATTCAACTAATGAAAAACTGTTTTTT.

The V and J genes are TRBV7-9 and TRBJ1-1; D call uncertain. The germline V gene has CDR1 SEHNR and CDR2 FQNEAQ (reference sequence). The CDR3 extends over 13 amino acids. Deletions cut 3 bases from V and 4 bases from J, with 9 bases between. CDR3 protein: CASSFVGGTEAFF. The CDR3 DNA reads TGTGCCAGCAGCTTTGTGGGAGGCACTGAAGCTTTCTTT.